These T cell receptor beta chains were read from a single sample in a study of CD8 T cells in Susac syndrome. Each CDR3 protein gets one entry after TCRdb re-called the immunoSEQ multiplex PCR reads with MiXCR. In the table there are over 350,000 distinct CDR3 sequences, around 85% of which are singletons. The specimen sequenced was CD8+ T cells from PBMCs. These receptors were taken from a human donor with multiple sclerosis. Each CDR3 is given with its conserved first and last residue. The D gene is left open where the match is weak. Size is omitted from some rows. Given values are once, few, many or a class for expanded clones.

clone_size j_call d_call v_call cdr3_nt cdr3_aa
. TRBJ2-2 . TRBV5-4 TGTGCCAGCAGCCCCAAGGGCACCGGGGAGCTGTTTTTT CASSPKGTGELFF
. TRBJ2-5 . TRBV5-1 TGCGCCAGCGGACTTTTTGGGGAATCGTACCAAGAGACCCAGTACTTC CASGLFGESYQETQYF
. TRBJ2-1 . TRBV27 TGTGCCAGCAGCCCTGACAGTAGCACCTACAATGAGCAGTTCTTC CASSPDSSTYNEQFF
. TRBJ1-2 . TRBV20-1 TGCAGTGCTAGAAGGGGCAAGAACTATGGCTACACCTTC CSARRGKNYGYTF
. TRBJ2-7 . TRBV30 TGTGCCTGGAGTGTACTAATGGGGAACGAGCAGTACTTC CAWSVLMGNEQYF
once TRBJ2-2 TRBD1 TRBV18 TGTGCCAGCTCACCGGGACAGGGTATGAACACCGGGGAGCTGTTTTTT CASSPGQGMNTGELFF
once TRBJ1-3 . TRBV28 TGTGCCAGCACCGTGGGGGACTCTGGAAACACCATATATTTT CASTVGDSGNTIYF
few TRBJ2-5 . TRBV6-1 TGTGCCACACAGGGTAGGACAGATATGGAGACCCAGTACTTC CATQGRTDMETQYF
. TRBJ1-1 . TRBV2 TGTGCCAGCAGTTCAGGGTTCTTGAACACTGAAGCTTTCTTT CASSSGFLNTEAFF
. TRBJ2-1 . TRBV7-9 TGTGCCAGCAGCTTAGCAGGATTCTGGAATGAGCAGTTCTTC CASSLAGFWNEQFF
. TRBJ2-1 . TRBV11-2 TGTGCCAGCAGCTTGACGGCTGGAAACAATGAGCAGTTCTTC CASSLTAGNNEQFF
. TRBJ2-5 TRBD2 TRBV28 TGTGCCAGCAGTGCTTGGACTAGCGGGGCGTACCAAGAGACCCAGTACTTC CASSAWTSGAYQETQYF
few TRBJ2-7 TRBD1 TRBV27 TGTGCCAGCACCTGGGGAACAGGGGGCTACGAGCAGTACTTC CASTWGTGGYEQYF
. TRBJ2-7 . TRBV19 TGTGCCAGTAGTTACGGGAAAACCTACGAGCAGTACTTC CASSYGKTYEQYF
. TRBJ1-2 . TRBV12-3/TRBV12-4 TGTGCCAGCAGTTTTTCCTCTAACTATGGCTACACCTTC CASSFSSNYGYTF
. TRBJ1-1 . TRBV27 TGTGCCGGCAGTTTACGGGGGTACACTGAAGCTTTCTTT CAGSLRGYTEAFF
once TRBJ1-1 . TRBV28 TGTGCCAGCAGTCCCTTGGAAGGCGGGACTGAAGCTTTCTTT CASSPLEGGTEAFF
few TRBJ2-7 TRBD1 TRBV12-3/TRBV12-4 TGTGCCAGCAGTTTCTGGGACAGAGCCTACGAGCAGTACTTC CASSFWDRAYEQYF
. TRBJ1-3 . TRBV21-1 TGTGCCAGCAGCAAGGAAGAACCGCGGGACGGTCGTGAAAATGTAAACACCATATATTTT CASSKEEPRDGRENVNTIYF
. TRBJ2-1 . TRBV20-1 TGCAGTGCTCAACCTCGGGGGAGAGCTCGACAGAATGAGCAGTTCTTC CSAQPRGRARQNEQFF
. TRBJ2-7 . TRBV21-1 TGTGCCAGCATCCCCGTGGGACACGGGGTCTACGAGCAGTACTTC CASIPVGHGVYEQYF
. TRBJ2-2 . TRBV4-2 TGTGCCGGGGGGGCGCAGACCGGGGAGCTGTTTTTT CAGGAQTGELFF
. TRBJ2-5 TRBD2 TRBV27 TGTGCCAGCAGTTTCAGCGGGAGGGCCGAAGAGACCCAGTACTTC CASSFSGRAEETQYF
. TRBJ2-1 TRBD2 TRBV4-1 TGCGCCAGCAGCCGTGAGCGGGACGGGGATGAGCAGTTCTTC CASSRERDGDEQFF